A single sample is the source of the 25 T cell receptor beta chains below, sequenced in a study of radiotherapy plus CTLA-4 blockade in lung cancer. Using immunoSEQ multiplex PCR, the repertoire was profiled, and TCRdb retains in-frame clones only, with some absent. The sample records about 51,000 clones, 77% being singletons. Sequenced material: peripheral blood, taken from a patient treated with radiotherapy plus ipilimumab. These receptors came from a human donor with non-small cell lung cancer whose response to radiotherapy plus ipilimumab could not be evaluated.

A single count supports this clone. The rearrangement uses TRBV5-4 and TRBJ1-4; unclear D gene. Trimming left V 2 bases short and J 3 bases short, with 11 bases between. The CDR3 sequence is 15 residues long. The germline CDR1 and CDR2 sequences are SGHNT and YYREEE (reference sequence). The CDR3 nucleotides are TGTGCCAGCAGCTTCGGCGGGAACGCTAATGAAAAACTGTTTTTT. This translates into CASSFGGNANEKLFF.

The rearrangement uses TRBV30 and TRBJ1-1; possible D gene TRBD1, 6 bases. CDR1 GTSNPN and CDR2 SVGIG come from the germline V gene (reference sequence). With 8 bases removed from V and 0 bases from J, the gap between germline ends came to 13 bases. The CDR3 has 13 amino acids. CDR3 protein: CASRTGMNTEAFF. The CDR3 nucleotides read TGTGCCAGCCGAACAGGGATGAACACTGAAGCTTTCTTT.

The chain links TRBV2 to TRBJ2-3; a weak D match, TRBD2 (5 bases). The CDR3 contains 13 residues. Deletions cut 8 bases from V and 5 bases from J, with 14 bases between. Germline loops: CDR1 SNHLY, CDR2 FYNNEI. The DNA for the CDR3 is TGTGCCAGCCGGGGAGACACCGGAGATACGCAGTATTTT. The encoded protein is CASRGDTGDTQYF.

The rearrangement uses TRBV28 and TRBJ1-5; TRBD1 matches 8 bases. Germline V gene data show CDR1 as MDHEN and CDR2 as SYDVKM. This CDR3 region has 14 residues. Germline trimming cut 6 bases from V and 6 bases from J; bases unmatched to any gene: 7. The CDR3 loop is CASRSGGGGQPQHF. CDR3 bases: TGTGCCAGCAGATCAGGGGGCGGAGGTCAGCCCCAGCATTTT.

The genes are TRBV7-3 and TRBJ2-3; 8 bases map to TRBD2. Germline lookup yields CDR1 SGHTA and CDR2 FQGTGA. J was trimmed by 10 bases and V by 0 bases; bases with no gene match: 9. CDR3 length: 15 amino acids. In DNA, the CDR3 is TGTGCCAGCAGCTTAACGGGGAGCGGGAGCGGGGCGCAGTATTTT. Translating it yields CASSLTGSGSGAQYF.

The rearrangement links TRBV27 to TRBJ2-7; D possibly corresponds to TRBD2 (6 bases). The CDR3 consists of 14 residues. The V end lost 5 bases, the J end lost 0 bases, and 11 bases lay between the germline ends. Per the germline V gene, CDR1 is MNHEY and CDR2 is SMNVEV (reference sequence). The CDR3 here is CASSASSDSYEQYF. The CDR3 DNA sequence: TGTGCCAGCAGTGCCTCTAGCGACTCCTACGAGCAGTACTTC.

The chain has TRBV28 and TRBJ2-5; D uncertain. V lost 6 bases to trimming and J lost 3 bases, with 8 bases between them. Germline V lookup: CDR1 MDHEN, CDR2 SYDVKM. The CDR3 is 12 residues long. CDR3 coding DNA: TGTGCCAGCAGACCGAGAAAAGAGACCCAGTACTTC. This translates into CASRPRKETQYF. The full variable domain, completed using reference TRBV28 and TRBJ2-5, is DVKVTQSSRYLVKRTGEKVFLECVQDMDHENMFWYRQDPGLGLRLIYFSYDVKMKEKGDIPEGYSVSREKKERFSLILESASTNQTSMYLCASRPRKETQYFGPGTRLLVL.

The chain links TRBV30 to TRBJ1-3; D perhaps matches TRBD1 (5 bases). Trimming pared 1 base from V and 2 bases from J, leaving 12 bases between. The V gene's germline CDR1 is GTSNPN and CDR2 SVGIG (reference sequence). The CDR3 has 15 amino acids. CDR3: CAWSGRVLTGNTIYF. The CDR3 nucleotides are TGTGCCTGGAGTGGCAGGGTTCTAACTGGAAACACCATATATTTT.

The rearrangement joins TRBV7-2 to TRBJ2-1; perhaps TRBD2 as D (6 bases). Trimming pared 5 bases from V and 11 bases from J, leaving 16 bases between. Germline V gene data show CDR1 as SGHTA and CDR2 as FQGNSA. The CDR3 extends over 13 amino acids. Here the CDR3 reads CASSPLWRGKQFF. CDR3 DNA: TGTGCCAGCAGCCCGCTGTGGAGGGGAAAGCAGTTCTTC.

The CDR3 protein is CASSYSGRSEGTQYF. CDR3 DNA sequence: TGTGCCAGCAGTTACTCAGGCAGGTCGGAGGGGACGCAGTATTTT. The J gene is TRBJ2-3, the V gene TRBV6-6; D perhaps matches TRBD2 (6 bases). This CDR3 region has 15 residues. Germline assignment: CDR1 MNHNY and CDR2 SVGAGI (reference sequence). Trimming pared 0 bases from V and 9 bases from J, leaving 16 bases between.

The V and J genes are TRBV7-6 and TRBJ2-5; TRBD2 is a possible D gene (5 bases). The J call may be faulty, since TRBJ2-7 better matches the DNA end. Per the germline V gene, CDR1 is SGHVS and CDR2 is FNYEAQ. The CDR3 covers 11 residues. The CDR3 loop reads CASSRGYEQYF. Here the CDR3 DNA reads TGTGCCAGCAGCCGGGGTTACGAGCAGTACTTC.

This chain links TRBV2 with TRBJ1-6; TRBD1 matches at 7 bases. CDR1 and CDR2 from the germline V gene are SNHLY and FYNNEI. The CDR3 contains 13 residues. V shed 6 bases, J shed 8 bases, and the junction held 4 bases outside the gene matches. The CDR3 here is CASRLGGDSPLHF. CDR3 nucleotides: TGTGCCAGCAGATTAGGGGGCGATTCACCCCTCCACTTT.

In DNA form, the CDR3 reads TGTGCCAGCTCACCAGGCGGGGGCGCCCGGACCGGGGAGCTGTTTTTT. As protein: CASSPGGGARTGELFF. V usage is TRBV18 and J usage is TRBJ2-2; D may be TRBD2 (7 bases). CDR1 is KGHSH and CDR2 is LQKENI in the germline V gene. The CDR3 has 16 residues. The V gene lost 2 bases and the J gene lost 5 bases, with 15 bases spanning the gap.

The chain joins TRBV6-5 to TRBJ2-2; TRBD2 is a possible D gene (5 bases). The CDR3 totals 14 residues. CDR1 MNHEY and CDR2 SVGAGI come from the germline V gene. V lost 2 bases and J lost 6, with 10 bases in between. The CDR3 DNA sequence: TGTGCCAGCAGTTACAGGAGGACGTCCGGGGAGCTGTTTTTT. Translated: CASSYRRTSGELFF.

The CDR3 spells CATSRDFIAGGSNTGELFF. CDR3 DNA sequence: TGTGCCACCAGCAGAGATTTTATAGCGGGGGGATCGAACACCGGGGAGCTGTTTTTT. The V and J genes are TRBV15 and TRBJ2-2, with 10 positions matching TRBD2. Per the germline V gene, CDR1 is LNHNV and CDR2 is YYDKDF (reference sequence). J lost 0 bases, V lost 0 bases, and 7 bases had no gene match. The CDR3 runs to 19 residues.

The V and J genes are TRBV19 and TRBJ2-5; TRBD2 aligns across 14 bases. CDR3 length: 15 amino acids. Germline V gives CDR1 LNHDA, CDR2 SQIVND (reference sequence). With V trimmed by 5 bases and J by 5 bases, 4 bases remained unmatched. The CDR3 DNA is TGTGCCAGTAGTCGACTAGCGGGAGGGTTGGAGACCCAGTACTTC. This codes for CASSRLAGGLETQYF.

This clone was picked up a small number of times. The CDR3 nucleotides are TGCGCCAGCAGCGGTAGCGGGGGACCCTACAATGAGCAGTTCTTC. As protein: CASSGSGGPYNEQFF. This chain links TRBV4-1 with TRBJ2-1; TRBD2 aligns across 9 bases. The CDR3 consists of 15 residues. V was pared by 5 bases and J by 2 bases, with 4 bases of the junction left unmatched. Germline lookup yields CDR1 MGHRA and CDR2 YSYEKL.

The chain combines TRBV5-1 with TRBJ2-7; TRBD2 is a possible D gene (6 bases). V gave up 6 bases and J gave up 2 bases, with 27 bases separating them. CDR1 is SGHRS, CDR2 YFSETQ, per germline. This CDR3 region has 18 residues. The CDR3 sequence is CASTPLFRPLRGTYEQYF. The DNA of the CDR3 is TGCGCCAGCACCCCGCTTTTCCGCCCCCTTCGGGGGACCTACGAGCAGTACTTC.

This clone has more than one count but fewer than ten. The CDR3 DNA reads as TGTGCCAGCAGCTTCACAGGGAATCAGCCCCAGCATTTT. Translated: CASSFTGNQPQHF. V is TRBV7-2 and J is TRBJ1-5; D may be TRBD1 (6 bases). Germline assignment: CDR1 SGHTA and CDR2 FQGNSA. V gave up 3 bases and J gave up 4 bases, with 7 bases separating them. The CDR3 contains 13 residues. Filled out from reference TRBV7-2 and TRBJ1-5, the complete variable domain reads GAGVSQSPSNKVTEKGKDVELRCDPISGHTALYWYRQSLGQGLEFLIYFQGNSAPDKSGLPSDRFSAERTGGSVSTLTIQRTQQEDSAVYLCASSFTGNQPQHFGDGTRLSIL.

V gene TRBV28 combines with J gene TRBJ2-7, with D tentatively TRBD1 (6 bases). Trimming took off 8 bases at V and 3 bases at J, with 17 bases between the two ends. This CDR3 is 14 amino acids long. CDR1 and CDR2 (germline): MDHEN, SYDVKM. This chain's CDR3 is CASQPVGGLYEQYF. The CDR3 bases are TGTGCCAGCCAGCCCGTTGGGGGCCTCTACGAGCAGTACTTC.

This chain joins TRBV11-2 and TRBJ2-7, with 10 bases aligning to TRBD2. CDR1 is SGHAT and CDR2 is FQNNGV in the germline V gene. The CDR3 has 14 residues. The V segment lost 7 bases and the J segment 3 bases; nucleotides outside the gene matches: 6. The CDR3 DNA sequence: TGTGCCAGCAACCGACTAGCGGGCAACTACGAGCAGTACTTC. Translating it yields CASNRLAGNYEQYF.

Only a few counts were recorded for this clone. The V gene is TRBV19, the J gene TRBJ1-3, with 8 bases lining up with TRBD1. This CDR3 is built from 14 residues. Germline V gives CDR1 LNHDA, CDR2 SQIVND (reference sequence). Germline trimming cut 2 bases from V and 7 bases from J; bases unmatched to any gene: 4. The CDR3 region is CASSIPGGINTIYF. The CDR3 DNA reads as TGTGCCAGTAGTATACCAGGGGGCATTAACACCATATATTTT. Supplemented by reference TRBV19 and TRBJ1-3, the full variable domain reads DGGITQSPKYLFRKEGQNVTLSCEQNLNHDAMYWYRQDPGQGLRLIYYSQIVNDFQKGDIAEGYSVSREKKESFPLTVTSAQKNPTAFYLCASSIPGGINTIYFGEGSWLTVV.

This clone turned up a few times. This chain links TRBV9 with TRBJ2-5; D remains ambiguous. Trimming pared 3 bases from V and 1 base from J, leaving 7 bases between. The CDR3 sequence is 13 residues long. Germline CDR1 and CDR2: SGDLS and YYNGEE. The CDR3 DNA reads TGTGCCAGCAGCGACAGCAGCCAAGAGACCCAGTACTTC. As protein: CASSDSSQETQYF.

The J gene is TRBJ2-7, the V gene TRBV28; 12 bases agree with TRBD2. The V segment lost 6 bases and the J segment 5 bases; nucleotides outside the gene matches: 17. Germline V gene sequence: CDR1 MDHEN, CDR2 SYDVKM. CDR3 length: 18 residues. CDR3 DNA: TGTGCCAGCAGCCACCCGTCCCCGACTAGCGGGAGTAGGAACGAGCAGTACTTC. Protein sequence: CASSHPSPTSGSRNEQYF.

The chain employs TRBV5-1 and TRBJ2-1; a possible D gene is TRBD2 (6 bases). The V gene lost 2 bases and the J gene lost 0 bases, with 9 bases spanning the gap. The CDR3 is 15 amino acids. CDR1 and CDR2 (germline): SGHRS, YFSETQ. The CDR3 DNA sequence: TGCGCCAGCAGCTTCGGCGGGGTCTCCTACAATGAGCAGTTCTTC. Amino acids: CASSFGGVSYNEQFF. Full variable domain (remainder filled in from reference TRBV5-1 and TRBJ2-1): KAGVTQTPRYLIKTRGQQVTLSCSPISGHRSVSWYQQTPGQGLQFLFEYFSETQRNKGNFPGRFSGRQFSNSRSEMNVSTLELGDSALYLCASSFGGVSYNEQFFGPGTRLTVL.